What follows is one T cell receptor (beta chain) and its context. The target antigen is unknown. The CDR3 loop spans 17 amino acids. The ends lost 0 bases at V and 2 bases at J; junction bases unmatched: 7. The germline CDR1 and CDR2 sequences are SGDLS and YYNGEE. This sample was included in a study of cytomegalovirus exposure and HLA in healthy donors. Notes on the study in general: A prior analysis recorded that most TCR beta V segments were productive about 90% or about 30% of the time. In a later analysis, productive TCRs from donors in an Asian-associated ancestry cluster reportedly carried fewer N-insertions than the cohort mean. 16,951 TCR beta sequences were associated with HLA alleles at 0.05 false discovery rate in a later analysis. Rates of TCR association differed by HLA locus in a later analysis, with DRB1 highest and HLA-C lowest.

The PCR had 60 Vbeta and 13 Jbeta primers. TCRdb's table, derived via immunoSEQ multiplex PCR, lists solely in-frame clones and lacks some. The sample lists about 81,000 clones; around 80% were seen once. The V gene is TRBV9, the J gene TRBJ2-3; 9 bases fit TRBD1. This TCR was sampled from a middle-aged man in good health and CMV-seropositive. Sequenced input: PBMCs. In nucleotides, the CDR3 is TGTGCCAGCAGCGTAGGGGCGGGACAGGGATACACAGATACGCAGTATTTT. Translation gives CASSVGAGQGYTDTQYF.